The 24 T cell receptor beta chains below come from one sample, sequenced in a study of vaccination effects on CD4 cells after COVID-19. The table came from immunoSEQ multiplex PCR; TCRdb's copy has only in-frame clones and leaves some out. The table lists tens of thousands of clones, more than 60% of them singletons. Sequencing followed a ViraFEST assay step that expanded antigen-specific CD4+ T cells with viral peptide pools. At the end of around 11 days of culture, CD4+ T cells were isolated. All study participants received two doses of BNT162b2 or mRNA-1273 vaccine. These receptors' targets are unknown. The specimen comprised CD4+ T cells from PBMCs cultured with HCoV-OC43 spike peptides, sampled after COVID-19 vaccination. The sample's subset: HCoV-OC43 spike overlapping peptide pool stimulation. The receptors stem from a human donor who received a COVID-19 vaccine.

The V call is TRBV7-9, the J call TRBJ2-2; D call uncertain. Deletions cut 2 bases from V and 5 bases from J, with 6 bases between. Germline assignment: CDR1 SEHNR and CDR2 FQNEAQ (reference sequence). CDR3 size: 13 residues. In nucleotides, the CDR3 is TGTGCCAGCAGCTTACATCCGACCGGGGAGCTGTTTTTT. Its protein product is CASSLHPTGELFF.

The chain couples TRBV6-5 to TRBJ1-2; TRBD1 is a possible D gene (6 bases). V was cut by 7 bases and J by 4 bases, with 19 bases left in between. The CDR3 extends over 15 amino acids. Germline-derived CDR1 and CDR2 are MNHEY and SVGAGI. The CDR3 nucleotides read TGTGCCAGCACCCTCGACAGGAAGGGAACCTATGGCTACACCTTC. Translating it yields CASTLDRKGTYGYTF.

This rearrangement joins TRBV7-2 to TRBJ1-5, with no clear D. V shed 5 bases and J shed 9 bases, with 17 bases lying between them. The CDR3 contains 14 residues. The V gene's germline CDR1 is SGHTA and CDR2 FQGNSA. CDR3 DNA: TGTGCCAGCAGCCCCGGTCAGGAAGGGTCGCCCCAGCATTTT. Translated: CASSPGQEGSPQHF.

J is TRBJ2-5 and V is TRBV24-1; 9 positions agree with TRBD2. The CDR3 runs to 15 residues. The V gene's germline CDR1 is KGHDR and CDR2 SFDVKD. Losses at the gene ends were 4 bases for V and 5 bases for J; bases not matched to a gene: 7. The CDR3 DNA reads TGTGCCACCAGTGAGGGTATGCTAGCGGGGGAGACCCAGTACTTC. This gives the protein CATSEGMLAGETQYF.

The rearrangement uses TRBV2 and TRBJ2-1; tentative D call: TRBD1 (6 bases). The CDR3 sequence is 13 residues long. The germline gives CDR1 SNHLY, CDR2 FYNNEI. V was clipped by 8 bases and J by 5 bases, with 13 bases between them. The CDR3 is CASLQGAHNEQFF. CDR3 nucleotide sequence: TGTGCCAGCCTACAGGGCGCCCACAATGAGCAGTTCTTC.

This rearrangement joins TRBV6-2 or TRBV6-3 to TRBJ2-7; D is uncertain. Germline V gene sequence: CDR1 MNHEY, CDR2 SVGEGT. The length of the CDR3 is 13 residues. V lost 2 bases and J lost 6, with 11 bases in between. The CDR3 spells CASSYLGYSEQYV. The CDR3 DNA sequence: TGTGCCAGCAGTTACCTCGGGTATTCCGAGCAGTACGTC.

The rearrangement links TRBV25-1 to TRBJ2-6; the D gene is possibly TRBD1 (6 bases). The germline gives CDR1 MGHDK, CDR2 SYGVNS. V was pared by 5 bases and J by 0 bases, with 14 bases between. The CDR3 loop spans 17 amino acids. The CDR3 region has the DNA TGTGCCAGCAGTTCACAGGGTCGGTCCTCTGGGGCCAACGTCCTGACTTTC. It is translated as CASSSQGRSSGANVLTF. Using reference TRBV25-1 and TRBJ2-6 for the parts outside the CDR3, the full variable domain is EADIYQTPRYLVIGTGKKITLECSQTMGHDKMYWYQQDPGMELHLIHYSYGVNSTEKGDLSSESTVSRIRTEHFPLTLESARPSHTSQYLCASSSQGRSSGANVLTFGAGSRLTVL.

The chain carries TRBV27 and TRBJ1-2; weak D call: TRBD1 (5 bases). Trimming shortened V by 6 bases and J by 8 bases, and 22 bases separated the two germline ends. Germline assignment: CDR1 MNHEY and CDR2 SMNVEV (reference sequence). The CDR3 runs 15 residues. The CDR3 protein is CASRRQGGSSGGYTF. CDR3 in DNA: TGTGCCAGCAGGAGGCAGGGCGGTTCTTCGGGGGGCTACACCTTC.

The V gene is TRBV30, the J gene TRBJ1-3; D unresolved. There are 14 residues in the CDR3. V was clipped by 3 bases and J by 1 base, with 10 bases between them. CDR1 is GTSNPN and CDR2 is SVGIG in the germline V gene (reference sequence). In nucleotides, the CDR3 is TGTGCCTGGAGCCCAGGTTGGTCTGGAAACACCATATATTTT. Its translation: CAWSPGWSGNTIYF.

The chain uses TRBV5-6 and TRBJ2-5; TRBD1 matches 10 bases. V shed 4 bases, J shed 4 bases, and the junction held 10 bases outside the gene matches. The CDR3 is 16 residues long. The germline CDR1 and CDR2 sequences are SGHDT and YYEEEE. The CDR3 here is CASSRWTGGNSETQYF. Written as DNA, the CDR3 is TGTGCCAGCAGCAGGTGGACAGGGGGTAATTCAGAGACCCAGTACTTC.

The rearrangement uses TRBV24-1 and TRBJ1-5; D is unclear. V gave up 0 bases and J gave up 0 bases, with 5 bases separating them. The CDR3 is 15 residues long. Germline V gene sequence: CDR1 KGHDR, CDR2 SFDVKD. CDR3 amino acids: CATSDLNGSNQPQHF. CDR3 nucleotide sequence: TGTGCCACCAGTGATTTGAACGGTAGCAATCAGCCCCAGCATTTT.

This CDR3 reads CATEELGQGYNEQFF. For the CDR3, the DNA is TGTGCCACCGAGGAGCTGGGACAGGGGTACAATGAGCAGTTCTTC. The chain couples TRBV24-1 to TRBJ2-1, with 10 bases identical to TRBD1. The CDR3 sequence is 15 residues long. The germline V gene has CDR1 KGHDR and CDR2 SFDVKD. V shed 9 bases and J 4 bases; nucleotides not matched to a gene: 8.

This clone turned up a few times. V and J are TRBV4-2 and TRBJ2-2; 13 positions agree with TRBD2. Per germline, CDR1 LGHNA and CDR2 YNFKEQ. The CDR3 length is 17 residues. The junction had 9 bases not matched to a gene; V was cut back by 5 bases and J by 6 bases. The CDR3 DNA sequence: TGTGCCAGCAGCGGCGGGACTAGCGGGATAGGGTCCGGGGAGCTGTTTTTT. Translation gives CASSGGTSGIGSGELFF.

Remarks on this clone: No conserved phenylalanine or tryptophan is present at the end of the CDR3, so a read error is the likely explanation. The DNA is omitted, as the CDR3 cannot be located on it reliably, and the CDR3 follows TCRdb's listing. The chain joins TRBV21-1 to TRBJ2-7; the table calls TRBD1, which could not be checked here. TRBV21-1 is a pseudogene. The CDR3 length is 12 residues, termini included. The CDR3: CASTLGEGQGSD.

This sequence joins TRBV12-3 or TRBV12-4 and TRBJ2-5; D is undetermined. V was pared by 3 bases and J by 4 bases, with 6 bases between. The CDR3 is made up of 12 amino acids. Here the CDR3 reads CASSFFGETQYF. The CDR3 nucleotides are TGTGCCAGCAGTTTTTTCGGAGAGACCCAGTACTTC.

This chain links TRBV28 with TRBJ1-2; D is ambiguous. V shed 1 base and J shed 2 bases, with 2 bases lying between them. Germline loops: CDR1 MDHEN, CDR2 SYDVKM. The CDR3 totals 12 residues. CDR3 DNA sequence: TGTGCCAGCAGTTTATTGAACTATGGCTACACCTTC. Its protein is CASSLLNYGYTF.

This chain uses TRBV7-9 with TRBJ1-4; weak D call: TRBD1 (5 bases). CDR3 length: 14 residues. The V gene lost 2 bases and the J gene lost 8 bases, with 12 bases spanning the gap. Germline V gene sequence: CDR1 SEHNR, CDR2 FQNEAQ (reference sequence). CDR3 region: CASSLPQAGEKLFF. CDR3 DNA: TGTGCCAGCAGCTTACCACAGGCCGGGGAAAAACTGTTTTTT.

The V call is TRBV24-1, the J call TRBJ2-1; D possibly corresponds to TRBD2 (8 bases). The CDR3 runs 18 residues. The germline CDR1 and CDR2 sequences are KGHDR and SFDVKD. Trimming removed 3 bases at V and 3 bases at J, with 20 bases between. The CDR3 DNA is TGTGCCACCAGTGATACGAGGGGGCTAGCGGGCGACTACAATGAGCAGTTCTTC. This codes for CATSDTRGLAGDYNEQFF.

The chain uses TRBV6-6 and TRBJ2-1; 8 nucleotides match TRBD1. Losses at the gene ends were 6 bases for V and 10 bases for J; bases not matched to a gene: 11. Germline loops: CDR1 MNHNY, CDR2 SVGAGI (reference sequence). This CDR3 has 14 amino acids. The CDR3 DNA reads as TGTGCCAGCAGATCTCAGGGGGCGGGAAGGGAGCAGTTCTTC. Translating it yields CASRSQGAGREQFF.

The chain has TRBV19 and TRBJ2-1, with TRBD2 as a possible D gene (5 bases). V was cut by 6 bases and J by 0 bases, with 12 bases left in between. This CDR3 comprises 15 residues. In germline, CDR1 is LNHDA, CDR2 SQIVND (reference sequence). CDR3 in amino acids: CASSRERNSYNEQFF. The CDR3 nucleotides read TGTGCCAGTAGCCGAGAGCGGAACTCCTACAATGAGCAGTTCTTC.

The chain uses TRBV7-2 and TRBJ2-7; D unresolved. The CDR3 runs to 14 residues. Trimming left V 3 bases short and J 0 bases short, with 9 bases between. Germline CDR1 reads SGHTA; CDR2 reads FQGNSA. The CDR3 DNA follows: TGTGCCAGCAGCTTTGGGTCCAGCTCCTACGAGCAGTACGTC. It specifies CASSFGSSSYEQYV.

The chain joins TRBV10-1 to TRBJ2-2; a weak D match, TRBD1 (5 bases). V lost 3 bases, J lost 0 bases, and 8 bases lay in between. The CDR3 has 15 residues. Germline V lookup: CDR1 WNHNN, CDR2 SYGVQD (reference sequence). The CDR3 sequence is CASSDGASNTGELFF. The CDR3, as DNA: TGCGCCAGCAGTGATGGGGCCTCGAACACCGGGGAGCTGTTTTTT.

J is TRBJ1-1 and V is TRBV4-1; 9 bases line up with TRBD1. The CDR3 totals 18 residues. V shed 4 bases and J 0 bases; nucleotides not matched to a gene: 12. Germline V gives CDR1 MGHRA, CDR2 YSYEKL. The CDR3 loop reads CASSPGTGRLGLNTEAFF. The CDR3 DNA follows: TGCGCCAGCAGCCCAGGGACAGGGAGGCTAGGGCTGAACACTGAAGCTTTCTTT.

The CDR3 coding sequence is TGTGCCATCTCTCAGGGAAATTCACCCCTCCACTTT. This translates into CAISQGNSPLHF. The chain links TRBV10-3 to TRBJ1-6; tentative D call: TRBD1 (5 bases). Per germline, CDR1 ENHRY and CDR2 SYGVKD. The V end was cut by 8 bases, the J end by 7 bases, with 9 bases between. This CDR3 comprises 12 residues.